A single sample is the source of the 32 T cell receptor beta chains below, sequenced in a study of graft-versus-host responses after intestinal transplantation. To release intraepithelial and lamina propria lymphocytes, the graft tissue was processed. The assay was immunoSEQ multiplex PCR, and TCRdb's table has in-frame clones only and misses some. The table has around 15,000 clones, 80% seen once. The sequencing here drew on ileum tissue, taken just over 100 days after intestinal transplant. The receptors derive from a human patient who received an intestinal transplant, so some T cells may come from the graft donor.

The CDR3 coding sequence is TGTGCCAGCAGTTTATGGGGACAGGGGCCCTCCTACGAGCAGTACTTC. Translation: CASSLWGQGPSYEQYF. V usage is TRBV28 and J usage is TRBJ2-7; 10 bases agree with TRBD1. Germline CDR1 is MDHEN and CDR2 is SYDVKM. The CDR3 contains 16 residues. V gave up 0 bases and J gave up 0 bases; unmatched junction bases: 2. Full variable domain (rest looked up from reference TRBV28 and TRBJ2-7): DVKVTQSSRYLVKRTGEKVFLECVQDMDHENMFWYRQDPGLGLRLIYFSYDVKMKEKGDIPEGYSVSREKKERFSLILESASTNQTSMYLCASSLWGQGPSYEQYFGPGTRLTVT.

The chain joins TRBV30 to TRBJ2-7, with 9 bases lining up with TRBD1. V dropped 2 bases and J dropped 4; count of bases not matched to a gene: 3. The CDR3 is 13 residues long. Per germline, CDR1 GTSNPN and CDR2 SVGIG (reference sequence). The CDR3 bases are TGTGCCTGGAGTACAGGGGGCGGGTACGAGCAGTACTTC. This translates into CAWSTGGGYEQYF.

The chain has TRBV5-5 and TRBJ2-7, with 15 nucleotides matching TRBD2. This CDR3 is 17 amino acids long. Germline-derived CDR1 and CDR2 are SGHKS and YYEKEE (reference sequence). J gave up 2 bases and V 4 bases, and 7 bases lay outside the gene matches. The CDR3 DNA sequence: TGTGCCAGCAGCCCCCCGGGACTAGCGGGAGGAGCCTACGAGCAGTACTTC. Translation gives CASSPPGLAGGAYEQYF. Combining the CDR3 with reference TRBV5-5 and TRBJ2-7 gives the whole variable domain DAGVTQSPTHLIKTRGQQVTLRCSPISGHKSVSWYQQVLGQGPQFIFQYYEKEERGRGNFPDRFSARQFPNYSSELNVNALLLGDSALYLCASSPPGLAGGAYEQYFGPGTRLTVT.

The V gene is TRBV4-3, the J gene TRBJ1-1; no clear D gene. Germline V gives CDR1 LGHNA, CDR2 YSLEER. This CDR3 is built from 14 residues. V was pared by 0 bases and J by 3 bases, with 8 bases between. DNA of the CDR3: TGCGCCAGCAGCCAAGACAGTGCGTACACTGAAGCTTTCTTT. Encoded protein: CASSQDSAYTEAFF.

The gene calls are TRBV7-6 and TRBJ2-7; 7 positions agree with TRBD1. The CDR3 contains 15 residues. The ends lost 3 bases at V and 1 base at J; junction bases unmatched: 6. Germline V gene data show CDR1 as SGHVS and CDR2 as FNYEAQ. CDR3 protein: CASSLKDRISYEQYF. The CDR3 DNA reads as TGTGCCAGCAGCTTGAAGGACAGGATATCCTACGAGCAGTACTTC.

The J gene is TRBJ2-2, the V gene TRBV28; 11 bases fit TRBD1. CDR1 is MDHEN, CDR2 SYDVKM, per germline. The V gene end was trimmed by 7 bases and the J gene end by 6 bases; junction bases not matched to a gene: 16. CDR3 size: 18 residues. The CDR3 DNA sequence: TGTGCCAGCACCTTAATATCGACGGACAGGGGGCGACCCGGGGAGCTGTTTTTT. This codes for CASTLISTDRGRPGELFF.

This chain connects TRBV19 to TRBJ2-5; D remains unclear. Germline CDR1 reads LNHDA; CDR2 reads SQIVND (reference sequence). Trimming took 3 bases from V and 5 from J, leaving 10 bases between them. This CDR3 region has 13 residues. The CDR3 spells CASSMSGLETQYF. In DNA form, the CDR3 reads TGTGCCAGTAGTATGAGTGGGCTGGAGACCCAGTACTTC. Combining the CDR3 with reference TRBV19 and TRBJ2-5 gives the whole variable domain DGGITQSPKYLFRKEGQNVTLSCEQNLNHDAMYWYRQDPGQGLRLIYYSQIVNDFQKGDIAEGYSVSREKKESFPLTVTSAQKNPTAFYLCASSMSGLETQYFGPGTRLLVL.

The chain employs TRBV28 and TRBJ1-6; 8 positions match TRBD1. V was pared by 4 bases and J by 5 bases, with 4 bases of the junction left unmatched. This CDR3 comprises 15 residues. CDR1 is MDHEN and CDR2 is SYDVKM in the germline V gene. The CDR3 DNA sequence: TGTGCCAGCAGTTGGTACAGGGGGGATAATTCACCCCTCCACTTT. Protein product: CASSWYRGDNSPLHF.

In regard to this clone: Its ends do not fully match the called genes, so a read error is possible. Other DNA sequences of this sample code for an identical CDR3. The CDR3 here is CASSSGQGVYQPQHF. Here the CDR3 DNA reads TGTGCCAGCAGTAGCGGGCAGGGAGTGTATCAACCCCAGCATTTT. This chain connects TRBV6-4 to TRBJ1-5; D is perhaps TRBD1 (5 bases). Per the germline V gene, CDR1 is MRHNA and CDR2 is SNTAGT. This CDR3 has 15 amino acids.

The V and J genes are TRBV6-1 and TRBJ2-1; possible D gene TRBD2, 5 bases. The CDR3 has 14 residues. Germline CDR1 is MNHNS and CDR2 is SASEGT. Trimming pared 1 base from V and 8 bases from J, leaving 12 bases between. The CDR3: CASSEVREVDEQFF. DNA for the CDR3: TGTGCCAGCAGTGAAGTGAGGGAAGTCGATGAGCAGTTCTTC.

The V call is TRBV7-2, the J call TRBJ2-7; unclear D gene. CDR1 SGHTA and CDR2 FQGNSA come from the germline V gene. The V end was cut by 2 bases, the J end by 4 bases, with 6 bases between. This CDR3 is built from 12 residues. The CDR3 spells CASSLNSYEQYF. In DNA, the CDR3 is TGTGCCAGCAGCTTAAACTCTTACGAGCAGTACTTC.

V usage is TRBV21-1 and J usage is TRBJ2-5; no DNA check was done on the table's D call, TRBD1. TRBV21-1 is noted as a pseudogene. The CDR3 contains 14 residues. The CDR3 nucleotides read TGTGCCAGCAGCATTAGTTCAGGCCAAGAGACCCAGTACTTC. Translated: CASSISSGQETQYF.

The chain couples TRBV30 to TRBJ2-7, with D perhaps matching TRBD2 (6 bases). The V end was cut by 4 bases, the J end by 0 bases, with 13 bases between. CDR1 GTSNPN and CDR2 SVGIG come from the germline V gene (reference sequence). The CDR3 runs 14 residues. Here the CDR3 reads CAWNRDGSSYEQYF. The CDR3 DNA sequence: TGTGCCTGGAACCGGGACGGGAGCTCCTACGAGCAGTACTTC.

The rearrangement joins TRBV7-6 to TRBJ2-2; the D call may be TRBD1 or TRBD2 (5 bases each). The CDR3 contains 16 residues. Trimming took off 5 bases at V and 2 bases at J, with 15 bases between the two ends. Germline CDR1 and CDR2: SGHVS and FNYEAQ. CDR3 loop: CASSRTGTLNTGELFF. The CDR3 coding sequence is TGTGCCAGCAGCCGCACCGGGACCCTAAACACCGGGGAGCTGTTTTTT.

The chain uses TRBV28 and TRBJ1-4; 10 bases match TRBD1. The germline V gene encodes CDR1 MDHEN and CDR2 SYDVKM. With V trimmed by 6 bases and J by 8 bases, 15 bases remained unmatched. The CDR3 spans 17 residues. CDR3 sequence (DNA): TGTGCCAGCAGCCCACTACCGGGACAGGGGAGGAAGGAAAAACTGTTTTTT. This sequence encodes CASSPLPGQGRKEKLFF. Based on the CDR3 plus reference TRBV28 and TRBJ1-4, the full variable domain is DVKVTQSSRYLVKRTGEKVFLECVQDMDHENMFWYRQDPGLGLRLIYFSYDVKMKEKGDIPEGYSVSREKKERFSLILESASTNQTSMYLCASSPLPGQGRKEKLFFGSGTQLSVL.

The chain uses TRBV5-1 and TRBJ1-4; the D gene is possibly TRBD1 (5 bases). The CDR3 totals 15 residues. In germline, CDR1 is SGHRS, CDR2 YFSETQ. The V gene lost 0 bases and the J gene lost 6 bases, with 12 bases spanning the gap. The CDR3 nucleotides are TGCGCCAGCAGCTTGGCCGGGACGGATGATGAAAAACTGTTTTTT. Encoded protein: CASSLAGTDDEKLFF.

The CDR3 sequence is CASSIDRTYQGTQYF. CDR3 coding DNA: TGTGCCAGTAGTATAGATCGGACCTACCAGGGGACCCAGTACTTC. This chain connects TRBV19 to TRBJ2-5; D perhaps matches TRBD1 (5 bases). The CDR3 runs 15 residues. Per the germline V gene, CDR1 is LNHDA and CDR2 is SQIVND (reference sequence). The ends were cut back, 0 bases at V and 7 bases at J, with 15 bases in the middle.

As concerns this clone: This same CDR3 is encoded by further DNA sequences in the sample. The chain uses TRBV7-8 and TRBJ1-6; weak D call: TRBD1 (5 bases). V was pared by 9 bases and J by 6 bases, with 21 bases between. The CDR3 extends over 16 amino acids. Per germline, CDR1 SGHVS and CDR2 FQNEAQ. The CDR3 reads CASRPGRTMRNSPLHF. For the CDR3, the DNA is TGTGCCAGTAGACCAGGGCGGACAATGCGTAATTCACCCCTCCACTTT.

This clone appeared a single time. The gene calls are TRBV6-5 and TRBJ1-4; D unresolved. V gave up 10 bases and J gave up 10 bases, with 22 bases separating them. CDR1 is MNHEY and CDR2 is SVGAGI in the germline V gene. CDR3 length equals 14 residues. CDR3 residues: CATRAPAVLGKLFF. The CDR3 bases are TGTGCCACCCGCGCACCCGCTGTTCTGGGAAAACTGTTTTTT.

The CDR3 is CASSLFRREGNEQFF. Here the CDR3 DNA reads TGCGCCAGCAGCTTATTCCGGCGGGAAGGCAATGAGCAGTTCTTC. The rearrangement links TRBV5-1 to TRBJ2-1, with D perhaps matching TRBD2 (6 bases). The CDR3 runs to 15 residues. The V and J ends lost 2 bases and 6 bases respectively, with 15 bases between them. Germline V gives CDR1 SGHRS, CDR2 YFSETQ.

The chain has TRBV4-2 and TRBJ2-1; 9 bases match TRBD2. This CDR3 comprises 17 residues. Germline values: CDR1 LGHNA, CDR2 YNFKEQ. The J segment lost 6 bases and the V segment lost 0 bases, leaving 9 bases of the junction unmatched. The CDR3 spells CASSQDISGRRGNEQFF. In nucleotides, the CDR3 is TGTGCCAGCAGCCAAGATATTAGCGGGAGACGGGGCAATGAGCAGTTCTTC.

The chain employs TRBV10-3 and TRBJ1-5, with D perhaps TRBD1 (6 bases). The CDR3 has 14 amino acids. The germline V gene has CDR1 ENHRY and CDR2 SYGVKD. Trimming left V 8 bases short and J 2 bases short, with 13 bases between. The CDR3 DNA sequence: TGTGCCATCCGGGGGCCGGGGGGCAATCAGCCCCAGCATTTT. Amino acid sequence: CAIRGPGGNQPQHF.

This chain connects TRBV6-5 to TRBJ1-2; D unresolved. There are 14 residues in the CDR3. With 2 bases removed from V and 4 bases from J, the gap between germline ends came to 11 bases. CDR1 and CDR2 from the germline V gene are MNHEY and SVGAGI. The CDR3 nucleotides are TGTGCCAGCAGTTACCTAGATTCGAGCTATGGCTACACCTTC. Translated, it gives CASSYLDSSYGYTF.

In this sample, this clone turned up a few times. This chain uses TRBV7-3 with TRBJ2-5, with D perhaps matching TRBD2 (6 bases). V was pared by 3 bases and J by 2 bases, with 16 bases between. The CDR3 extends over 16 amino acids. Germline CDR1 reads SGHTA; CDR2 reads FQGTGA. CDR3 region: CASSFGAGTVQETQYF. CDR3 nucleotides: TGTGCCAGCAGCTTCGGGGCGGGAACCGTTCAAGAGACCCAGTACTTC.

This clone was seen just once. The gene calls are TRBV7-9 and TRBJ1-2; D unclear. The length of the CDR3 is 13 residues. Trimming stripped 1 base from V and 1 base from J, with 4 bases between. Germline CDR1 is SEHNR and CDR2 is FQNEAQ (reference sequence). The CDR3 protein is CASSLGFNYGYTF. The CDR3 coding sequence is TGTGCCAGCAGCTTAGGGTTTAACTATGGCTACACCTTC.

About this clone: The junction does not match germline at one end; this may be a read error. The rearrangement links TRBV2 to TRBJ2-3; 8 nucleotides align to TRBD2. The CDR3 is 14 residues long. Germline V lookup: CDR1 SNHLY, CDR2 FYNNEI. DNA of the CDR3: TGTGCCAGCAGTCAAGCGGGAGTGACAGATACGCAGTATTTT. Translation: CASSQAGVTDTQYF.

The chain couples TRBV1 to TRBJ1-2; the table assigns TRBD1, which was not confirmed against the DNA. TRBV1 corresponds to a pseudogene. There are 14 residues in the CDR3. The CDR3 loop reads CTSSQGGQRDGYTF. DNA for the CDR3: TGCACCAGCAGCCAAGGGGGACAGCGAGATGGCTACACCTTC.

The CDR3 DNA reads as TGTGCCAGCAGCTCAACCGGGCCCCAAGAGACCCAGTACTTC. Its protein product is CASSSTGPQETQYF. The chain uses TRBV11-2 and TRBJ2-5; D uncertain. CDR1 and CDR2 from the germline V gene are SGHAT and FQNNGV. Trimming cost V 4 bases and J 1 base, with 10 bases left between them. CDR3 size: 14 residues.

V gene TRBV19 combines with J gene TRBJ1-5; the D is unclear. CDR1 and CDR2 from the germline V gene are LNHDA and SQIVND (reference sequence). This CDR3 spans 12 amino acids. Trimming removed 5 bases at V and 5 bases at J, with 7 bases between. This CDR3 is CASSLGHQPQHF. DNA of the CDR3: TGTGCCAGTAGTCTCGGGCATCAGCCCCAGCATTTT. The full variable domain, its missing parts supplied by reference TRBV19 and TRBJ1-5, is DGGITQSPKYLFRKEGQNVTLSCEQNLNHDAMYWYRQDPGQGLRLIYYSQIVNDFQKGDIAEGYSVSREKKESFPLTVTSAQKNPTAFYLCASSLGHQPQHFGDGTRLSIL.

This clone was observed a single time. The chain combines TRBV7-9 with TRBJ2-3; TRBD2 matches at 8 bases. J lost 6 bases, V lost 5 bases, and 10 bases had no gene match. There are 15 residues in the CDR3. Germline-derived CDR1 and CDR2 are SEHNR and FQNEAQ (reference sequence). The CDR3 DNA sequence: TGTGCCAGCAGCCCCCGATGGACTAGCTGGGATACGCAGTATTTT. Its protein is CASSPRWTSWDTQYF.

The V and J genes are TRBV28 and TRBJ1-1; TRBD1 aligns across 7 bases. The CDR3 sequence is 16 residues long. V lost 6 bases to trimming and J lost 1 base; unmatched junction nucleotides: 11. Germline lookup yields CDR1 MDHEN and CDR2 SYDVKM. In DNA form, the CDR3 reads TGTGCCAGCAGAGGGCCCCGGACAGGATCGAACACTGAAGCTTTCTTT. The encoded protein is CASRGPRTGSNTEAFF.

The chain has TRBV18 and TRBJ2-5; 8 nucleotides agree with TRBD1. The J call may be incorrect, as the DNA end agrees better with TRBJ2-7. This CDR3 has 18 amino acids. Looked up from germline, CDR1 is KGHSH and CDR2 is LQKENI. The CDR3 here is CASSRTTRQGAYTYEQYF. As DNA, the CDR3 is TGTGCCAGCTCGCGAACCACCCGCCAGGGGGCCTATACCTACGAGCAGTACTTC.